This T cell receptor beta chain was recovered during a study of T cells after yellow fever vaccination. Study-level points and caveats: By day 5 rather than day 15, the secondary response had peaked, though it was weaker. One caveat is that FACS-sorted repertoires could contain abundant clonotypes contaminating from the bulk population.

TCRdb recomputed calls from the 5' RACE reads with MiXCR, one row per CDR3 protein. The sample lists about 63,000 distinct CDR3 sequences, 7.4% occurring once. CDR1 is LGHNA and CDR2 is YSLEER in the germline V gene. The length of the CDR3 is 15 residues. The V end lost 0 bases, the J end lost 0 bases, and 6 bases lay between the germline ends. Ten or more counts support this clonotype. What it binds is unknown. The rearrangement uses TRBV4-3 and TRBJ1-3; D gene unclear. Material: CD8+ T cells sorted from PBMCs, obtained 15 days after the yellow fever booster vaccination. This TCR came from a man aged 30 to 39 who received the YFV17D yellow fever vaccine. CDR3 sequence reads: CASSQDRNSGNTIYF. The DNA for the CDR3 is TGCGCCAGCAGCCAAGACAGGAACTCTGGAAACACCATATATTTT.